This TCR beta chain came from a study of T-cell reconstitution after alpha-beta-depleted transplantation in children. Unique molecular identifiers were incorporated during preparation of the TCRbeta library. TCRdb re-called the PCR reads through MiXCR, storing one row per CDR3 protein. The sample has 500,000 or so distinct CDR3 sequences, around 10% seen once. V lost 2 bases and J lost 3, with 4 bases in between. Germline CDR1 is SNHLY and CDR2 is FYNNEI. This CDR3 region has 12 residues. Specimen: PBMCs, mostly from graft donor cells, collected 180 days after TCRalphabeta/CD19-depleted stem cell transplant. This sequence originates from a female patient aged 2-9 years who had a stem cell transplant for aplastic anemia, so the T cells may come from the graft donor. This chain links TRBV2 with TRBJ1-2; D remains ambiguous. CDR3 in amino acids: CASSEQDYGYTF. The CDR3 nucleotides are TGTGCCAGCAGTGAACAGGACTATGGCTACACCTTC. The whole variable domain, remainder taken from reference TRBV2 and TRBJ1-2, is EPEVTQTPSHQVTQMGQEVILRCVPISNHLYFYWYRQILGQKVEFLVSFYNNEISEKSEIFDDQFSVERPDGSNFTLKIRSTKLEDSAMYFCASSEQDYGYTFGSGTRLTVV.